The sequence of this T cell receptor (beta chain) was determined in a study of cytomegalovirus exposure and HLA in healthy donors. The approximately 120-subject validation cohort, separate from the approximately 670-subject first cohort, included the donors. Here immunoSEQ multiplex PCR was the method, and the copy in TCRdb shows in-frame clones only, minus some. The sample lists roughly 260,000 clones, about 83% seen once, with less than 3% in the top ten. As to this clone: Antigen specificity is unknown.

Findings and limits, study-wide: Overall, approximately 150 TCR beta chains were annotated as cytomegalovirus-associated.

Trimming shortened V by 0 bases and J by 5 bases, and 11 bases separated the two germline ends. The CDR3 totals 14 residues. Germline values: CDR1 WNHNN, CDR2 SYGVQD (reference sequence). This chain uses TRBV10-1 with TRBJ2-7, with a possible D match to TRBD1 (5 bases). The TCR sequence derives from a man aged 18-30 years in good health and CMV-seronegative. Material for sequencing was PBMCs. The CDR3 spells CASSESGRAHEQYF. The CDR3 nucleotides read TGCGCCAGCAGTGAGTCAGGCAGGGCCCACGAGCAGTACTTC.